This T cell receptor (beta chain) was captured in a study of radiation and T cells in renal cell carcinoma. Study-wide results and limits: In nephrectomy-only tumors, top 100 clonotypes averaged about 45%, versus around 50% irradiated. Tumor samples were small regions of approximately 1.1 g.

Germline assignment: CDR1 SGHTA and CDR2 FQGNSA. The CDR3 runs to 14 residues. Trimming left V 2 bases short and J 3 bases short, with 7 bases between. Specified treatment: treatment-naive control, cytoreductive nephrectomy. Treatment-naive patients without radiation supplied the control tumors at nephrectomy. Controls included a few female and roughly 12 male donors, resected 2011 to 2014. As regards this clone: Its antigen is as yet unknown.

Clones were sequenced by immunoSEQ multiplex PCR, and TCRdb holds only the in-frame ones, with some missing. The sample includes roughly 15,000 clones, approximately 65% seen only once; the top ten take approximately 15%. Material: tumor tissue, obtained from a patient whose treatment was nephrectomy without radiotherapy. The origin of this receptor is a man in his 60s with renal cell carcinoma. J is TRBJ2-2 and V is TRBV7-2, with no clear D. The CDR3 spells CASSLRWYTGELFF. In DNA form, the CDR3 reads TGTGCCAGCAGCTTAAGATGGTACACCGGGGAGCTGTTTTTT.